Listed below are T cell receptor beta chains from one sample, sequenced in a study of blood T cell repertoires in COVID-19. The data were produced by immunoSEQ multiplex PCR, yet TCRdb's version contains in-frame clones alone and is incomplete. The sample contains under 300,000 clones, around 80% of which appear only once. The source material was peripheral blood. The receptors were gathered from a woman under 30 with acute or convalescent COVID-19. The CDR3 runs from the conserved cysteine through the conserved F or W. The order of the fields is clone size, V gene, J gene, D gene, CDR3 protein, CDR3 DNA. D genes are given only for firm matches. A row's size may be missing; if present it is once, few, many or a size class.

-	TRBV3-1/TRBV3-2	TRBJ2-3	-	CASSLGTGFGASGRDTQYF	TGTGCCAGCAGTTTAGGGACAGGGTTTGGGGCTAGCGGGAGAGATACGCAGTATTTT
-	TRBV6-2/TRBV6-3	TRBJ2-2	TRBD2	CASTPPALAGDTGELFF	TGTGCCAGCACCCCACCCGCACTAGCGGGGGACACCGGGGAGCTGTTTTTT
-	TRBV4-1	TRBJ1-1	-	CASSPTSQDTEAFF	TGCGCCAGCAGCCCTACCTCCCAGGACACTGAAGCTTTCTTT
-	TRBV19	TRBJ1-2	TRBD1	CASRTGQGGYGYTF	TGTGCCAGTAGAACGGGACAGGGCGGGTATGGCTACACCTTC
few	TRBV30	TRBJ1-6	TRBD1	CAWRTGGISYNSPLHF	TGTGCCTGGCGGACAGGGGGTATCTCCTATAATTCACCCCTCCACTTT
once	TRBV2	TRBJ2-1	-	CATQLGSNNEQFF	TGTGCCACCCAGTTGGGCTCCAATAATGAGCAGTTCTTC
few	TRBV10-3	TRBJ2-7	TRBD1	CAISEPGSGGRNEQYF	TGTGCCATCAGTGAGCCGGGATCAGGGGGCCGCAACGAGCAGTACTTC
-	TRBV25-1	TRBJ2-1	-	CATTEPSQGRTHEQFF	TGTGCCACCACGGAGCCGTCACAGGGAAGGACACATGAGCAGTTCTTC
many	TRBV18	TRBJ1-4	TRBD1	CASSPYRGTGGNEKLFF	TGTGCCAGCTCACCCTACAGAGGGACAGGGGGAAATGAAAAACTGTTTTTT
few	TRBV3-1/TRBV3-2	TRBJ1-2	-	CASSSSGIYGYTF	TGTGCCAGCAGTTCCTCGGGGATCTATGGCTACACCTTC
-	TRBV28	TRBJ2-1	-	CASSFPSSYNEQFF	TGTGCCAGCAGTTTCCCCAGCTCCTACAATGAGCAGTTCTTC
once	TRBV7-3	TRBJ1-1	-	CASSLTAESRPEAFF	TGTGCCAGCAGCTTAACCGCCGAGTCTCGTCCTGAAGCTTTCTTT
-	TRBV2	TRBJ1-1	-	CASSVGNTEAFF	TGTGCCAGCAGTGTCGGGAACACTGAAGCTTTCTTT
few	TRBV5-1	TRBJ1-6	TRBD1	CASSWMTGGVNSPLHF	TGCGCCAGCAGCTGGATGACAGGGGGCGTTAATTCACCCCTCCACTTT
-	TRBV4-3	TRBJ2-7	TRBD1	CASSRGTGYEQYF	TGCGCCAGCTCCAGAGGGACAGGGTACGAGCAGTACTTC
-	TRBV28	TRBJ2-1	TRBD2	CASSPPTSGRYNEQFF	TGTGCCAGCAGTCCCCCTACTAGCGGGAGGTACAATGAGCAGTTCTTC
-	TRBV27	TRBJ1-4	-	CATRLTGSEKLFF	TGTGCCACCCGATTGACAGGAAGTGAAAAACTGTTTTTT
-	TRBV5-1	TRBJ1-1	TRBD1	CASSWTGDTEAFF	TGCGCCAGCAGCTGGACAGGGGACACTGAAGCTTTCTTT
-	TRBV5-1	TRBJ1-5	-	CASSLDGLSNQPQHF	TGCGCCAGCAGCTTGGACGGGTTGAGCAATCAGCCCCAGCATTTT
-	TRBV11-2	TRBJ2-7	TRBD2	CASSPHLAGGAHEQYF	TGTGCCAGCAGCCCCCACTTAGCGGGAGGGGCCCACGAGCAGTACTTC
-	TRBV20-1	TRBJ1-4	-	CSASLGVVEKLFF	TGCAGTGCTAGTTTAGGGGTCGTCGAAAAACTGTTTTTT
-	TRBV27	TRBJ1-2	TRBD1	CASTGTGGPYGYTF	TGTGCCAGCACCGGCACAGGGGGCCCCTATGGCTACACCTTC
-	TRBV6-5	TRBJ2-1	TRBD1	CASSLIQGAREQFF	TGTGCCAGCAGTCTCATACAGGGGGCGAGGGAGCAGTTCTTC
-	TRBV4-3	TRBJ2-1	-	CASSQDSGGLSTEQFF	TGCGCCAGCAGCCAAGATTCAGGGGGACTTTCCACTGAGCAGTTCTTC
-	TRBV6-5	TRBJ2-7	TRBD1	CASRKPGQGYEQYF	TGTGCCAGCAGAAAACCGGGACAGGGCTACGAGCAGTACTTC
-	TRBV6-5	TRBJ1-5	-	CASRRAYSNQPQHF	TGTGCCAGCAGGAGGGCCTATAGCAATCAGCCCCAGCATTTT
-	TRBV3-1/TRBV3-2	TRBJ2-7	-	CASSRDTSYEQYF	TGTGCCAGCAGTCGGGACACATCCTACGAGCAGTACTTC
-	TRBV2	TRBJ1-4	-	CASRRTDTTNEKLFF	TGTGCCAGCAGGAGGACAGACACAACTAATGAAAAACTGTTTTTT
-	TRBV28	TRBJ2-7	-	CASNSVHYEQYF	TGTGCCAGCAATTCCGTACACTACGAGCAGTACTTC
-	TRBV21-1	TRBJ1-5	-	CASSKTTADNQPQHF	TGTGCCAGCAGCAAAACTACAGCGGACAATCAGCCCCAGCATTTT
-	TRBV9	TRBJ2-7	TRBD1	CASNIPGQGYYEQYF	TGTGCCAGCAATATCCCGGGACAGGGGTACTACGAGCAGTACTTC
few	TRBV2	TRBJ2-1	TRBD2	CASSEGSGGWMEFYNEQFF	TGTGCCAGCAGTGAAGGGAGCGGGGGCTGGATGGAGTTCTACAATGAGCAGTTCTTC